This TCR beta chain derives from a study of tumor and adjacent non-tumor tissue in lung cancer. CDR3 length: 16 residues. The V and J ends lost 4 bases and 8 bases, in that order; junction bases with no gene match: 7. Germline-derived CDR1 and CDR2 are ENHRY and SYGVKD. TCRbeta libraries were built with three rounds of nested PCR, modified from ARM-PCR. In TCRdb, the multiplex PCR reads were re-called with MiXCR into one record per CDR3 protein. Of 94,000 or so distinct CDR3 sequences in the sample, around 76% are singletons; the top ten hold roughly a fifth. The template was RNA from unsorted bulk tissue. More than 3 cm separated this lung sample from the edge of the tumor.

This rearrangement joins TRBV10-3 to TRBJ2-2, with 13 bases matching TRBD2. This clonotype was obtained from a woman in her forties or fifties with non-small cell lung cancer. Sequenced sample: distant non-tumor lung tissue. CDR3 DNA sequence: TGTGCCATCAGTGGAGGGACTAGCGGGGACGTTGGGGAGCTGTTTTTT. Translated: CAISGGTSGDVGELFF.